This entry is about one TCR beta chain. Its antigen is not known. The data were obtained in a study of cytomegalovirus exposure and HLA in healthy donors. Points from the study as a whole: The majority of TCR sequences were rare, yet some public TCRs appeared in many donors.

Both 60 Vbeta primers and 13 Jbeta primers went into the PCR. Per the study methods: There were around 78 million unique TCR beta chains by a later count, and approximately 11 million of them were shared. Assay used: immunoSEQ multiplex PCR; TCRdb lists only in-frame clones, some missing. D and trimming come from the DNA, and the V and J calls and clone size come from that table. This table holds about 210,000 clones, over 75% found once. CDR1 and CDR2 (germline): SGHVS, FNYEAQ. V shed 4 bases and J 4 bases; nucleotides not matched to a gene: 2. The CDR3 has 13 residues. There were likely unrecorded immune exposures, though donors were nominally healthy when sampled.

The sequence was collected from a woman in her forties or fifties in good health and CMV-seropositive. The sequenced sample was PBMCs. The V call is TRBV7-6, the J call TRBJ1-1; TRBD1 aligns across 8 bases. CDR3 in DNA: TGTGCCAGCAGCTCGACAGGGGTCACTGAAGCTTTCTTT. Its protein is CASSSTGVTEAFF.